The sequence of this T cell receptor beta chain was determined in a study of blood T cell repertoires in COVID-19. The overall study: Material from acute and convalescent COVID-19 was sourced from the United States, Italy and Spain. PBMCs, B-cell-depleted T cells, or T cells were the source of the cDNA or gDNA that made up the material.

Germline CDR1 and CDR2: SGDLS and YYNGEE. The CDR3 extends over 14 amino acids. V was cut by 4 bases and J by 5 bases, with 15 bases left in between. Resolution of symptoms, clearance, or two negative PCRs was present in recovered Cohort 3 donors. How the authors handled the data: Amplification of reference gene primers was used by the study to estimate nucleated cell counts. The repertoire was sequenced with immunoSEQ multiplex PCR; TCRdb's copy has only in-frame clones and lacks some. V and J calls and clone size are those listed in that table; D and trimming were worked out from the DNA. Among 270,000 or so clones listed, more than 75% were seen once.

Sequencing was carried out using PBMCs or T cells enriched from blood (not recorded which). This TCR was recovered from a woman between 18 and 29 years old who had recovered from COVID-19. This chain uses TRBV9 with TRBJ1-1; no reliable D call. The CDR3 sequence is CASSPPAVGTEAFF. The CDR3 DNA sequence: TGTGCCAGCAGCCCCCCCGCGGTCGGAACTGAAGCTTTCTTT.